The 6 T cell receptor beta chains listed next were all sequenced from one sample in a study of cytomegalovirus exposure and HLA in healthy donors. PCR primers comprised 60 Vbeta and 13 Jbeta primers. The table came from immunoSEQ multiplex PCR; TCRdb's copy has only in-frame clones and leaves some out. Here the sample spans about 180,000 clones, over 65% being singletons. The sequenced sample consisted of PBMCs. These TCRs come from a man aged 18 to 29 in good health and CMV-seronegative.

CDR3 nucleotides: TGTGCCACCAGCAGAGATCCAGGGATGAACACTGAAGCTTTCTTT. It encodes CATSRDPGMNTEAFF. The chain employs TRBV15 and TRBJ1-1, with D maybe TRBD1 (5 bases). The CDR3 covers 15 residues. Trimming took 0 bases from V and 0 from J, leaving 8 bases between them. From germline, CDR1 is LNHNV and CDR2 YYDKDF (reference sequence).

The table lists this clone with a few counts. The rearrangement joins TRBV29-1 to TRBJ2-5; unclear D gene. Germline V gene data show CDR1 as SQVTM and CDR2 as ANQGSEA. The CDR3 loop spans 12 amino acids. Trimming removed 6 bases from V and 2 bases from J, with 10 bases in between. CDR3 in DNA: TGCAGCGTGAGGCACTCACAAGAGACCCAGTACTTC. This gives the protein CSVRHSQETQYF.

The chain employs TRBV27 and TRBJ2-7, with 12 bases aligning to TRBD1. Losses at the gene ends were 1 base for V and 7 bases for J; bases not matched to a gene: 8. CDR3 size: 16 residues. CDR1 and CDR2 (germline): MNHEY, SMNVEV (reference sequence). This chain's CDR3 is CASSLFGTGGLGEQYF. The CDR3 coding sequence is TGTGCCAGCAGTTTATTCGGGACAGGGGGCTTGGGTGAGCAGTACTTC.

The chain carries TRBV13 and TRBJ2-1; 11 bases map to TRBD1. The length of the CDR3 is 16 residues. The trim removed 7 bases at V and 9 bases at J, leaving 14 bases unmatched. Looked up from germline, CDR1 is PRHDT and CDR2 is FYEKMQ (reference sequence). The CDR3, as DNA: TGTGCCAGCACGCTTCCCTCCGGACAGGGGGCGATTGAGCAGTTCTTC. Translation: CASTLPSGQGAIEQFF.

The J gene is TRBJ2-7, the V gene TRBV7-2, with 11 positions matching TRBD2. The CDR3 runs 14 residues. Germline V gene data show CDR1 as SGHTA and CDR2 as FQGNSA. Trimming at V came to 5 bases and at J to 3 bases, leaving 3 bases not matched to a gene. CDR3 loop: CASSPGLAGYEQYF. The CDR3 coding sequence is TGTGCCAGCAGCCCCGGACTAGCGGGCTACGAGCAGTACTTC.

The chain has TRBV2 and TRBJ2-5, with 9 bases aligning to TRBD1. CDR1 SNHLY and CDR2 FYNNEI come from the germline V gene. V shed 0 bases, J shed 3 bases, and the junction held 2 bases outside the gene matches. CDR3 size: 15 residues. The CDR3 protein is CASSEAWTGEETQYF. DNA of the CDR3: TGTGCCAGCAGTGAAGCGTGGACAGGGGAAGAGACCCAGTACTTC.